The clone carrying this T cell receptor (beta chain) has only one observation. This entry is derived from a study of shared clonotypes between healthy human individuals. Profiled with immunoSEQ multiplex PCR; TCRdb holds only in-frame clones, not every one. The top ten clones hold about 0.34% of a sample with 1.6 million or so clones, roughly 98.5% of them seen once. In germline, CDR1 is SGDLS, CDR2 YYNGEE. The CDR3 sequence is 11 residues long. The germline V and J ends were trimmed by 3 bases and 4 bases, with 4 bases remaining between them. Sequencing input: naive CD4+ T cells sorted from blood. Noted subset: CD45RA+ positively selected. The J gene is TRBJ1-2, the V gene TRBV9; D not resolved. The TCR originated in a man aged 25-45 years in good health. The CDR3 DNA reads as TGTGCCAGCAGCGAAGGCTATGGCTACACCTTC. Its translation is CASSEGYGYTF.